These T cell receptor beta chains were read from a single sample in a study of CD8 T cells in ankylosing spondylitis. TCRdb ran MiXCR on the 5' RACE reads and lists one entry per CDR3 protein. The table includes some 330,000 distinct CDR3 sequences, 7% to 9% detected once. The specimen was blood, either unsorted or a sorted T cell fraction (not recorded which). The receptors here all came from a male donor with ankylosing spondylitis. Both conserved end residues are part of each CDR3. A D gene is named only where the DNA matches it firmly. The size field is filled for only some rows; it gives once, few, many or a size class.

clone_size: few; d_call: TRBD1; v_call: TRBV6-2/TRBV6-3; j_call: TRBJ2-1; cdr3_nt: TGTGCCAGCAGGGCGGGACAGGGGGTCGAGCAGTTCTTC; cdr3_aa: CASRAGQGVEQFF
clone_size: NA; d_call: NA; v_call: TRBV29-1; j_call: TRBJ1-2; cdr3_nt: TGCAGCGTTCTCGAGGGAGGGTATGGCTACACCTTC; cdr3_aa: CSVLEGGYGYTF
clone_size: few; d_call: TRBD2; v_call: TRBV6-2/TRBV6-3; j_call: TRBJ2-7; cdr3_nt: TGTGCCAGCAGTTGGAAACTAGCGGGAGTCTGGAACGAGCAGTACTTC; cdr3_aa: CASSWKLAGVWNEQYF
clone_size: NA; d_call: TRBD2; v_call: TRBV7-2; j_call: TRBJ2-3; cdr3_nt: TGTGCCAGCAGCTTAGTCCGACTAGCGGGAGGACTTAATACGCAGTATTTT; cdr3_aa: CASSLVRLAGGLNTQYF
clone_size: many; d_call: NA; v_call: TRBV29-1; j_call: TRBJ1-5; cdr3_nt: TGCAGCGTTAACGACGGTAATCAGCCCCAGCATTTT; cdr3_aa: CSVNDGNQPQHF
clone_size: many; d_call: NA; v_call: TRBV12-3/TRBV12-4; j_call: TRBJ1-5; cdr3_nt: TGTGCCAGCAGTCTCACGGGGGGCCGCCAGCCCCAGCATTTT; cdr3_aa: CASSLTGGRQPQHF
clone_size: few; d_call: NA; v_call: TRBV6-1; j_call: TRBJ2-3; cdr3_nt: TGTGCCAGCAGTCGCGCCGGGGCCGGGGATACGCAGTATTTT; cdr3_aa: CASSRAGAGDTQYF
clone_size: NA; d_call: NA; v_call: TRBV7-9; j_call: TRBJ2-1; cdr3_nt: TGTGCCAGCAGCTCTATGGGTTGGGGGGCGGCTCTCAATGAGCAGTTCTTC; cdr3_aa: CASSSMGWGAALNEQFF
clone_size: many; d_call: NA; v_call: TRBV7-2; j_call: TRBJ1-2; cdr3_nt: TGTGCCAGCAGCTTAGTTGTACAGGGAGGTGTGGGCTACACCTTC; cdr3_aa: CASSLVVQGGVGYTF
clone_size: NA; d_call: TRBD2; v_call: TRBV3-1; j_call: TRBJ2-1; cdr3_nt: TGTGCCAGCAGCCAAGATGGTGCGGGAGGGCAGATCGGCTACAATGAGCAGTTCTTC; cdr3_aa: CASSQDGAGGQIGYNEQFF
clone_size: few; d_call: NA; v_call: TRBV20-1; j_call: TRBJ1-1; cdr3_nt: TGCAGTGCTAGTTGGGCCACGCGGGGGAACACTGAAGCTTTCTTT; cdr3_aa: CSASWATRGNTEAFF
clone_size: many; d_call: TRBD2; v_call: TRBV25-1; j_call: TRBJ2-3; cdr3_nt: TGTGCCAGCAGAACTAGCGGCAGCACAGATACGCAGTATTTT; cdr3_aa: CASRTSGSTDTQYF
clone_size: many; d_call: TRBD1; v_call: TRBV12-3/TRBV12-4; j_call: TRBJ2-7; cdr3_nt: TGTGCCAGCAGTTTCGACAGGGGGCGCGAGCAGTACTTC; cdr3_aa: CASSFDRGREQYF
clone_size: few; d_call: NA; v_call: TRBV18; j_call: TRBJ2-1; cdr3_nt: TGTGCCAGCTCACGGGGACCCGGGGCTTACAATGAGCAGTTCTTC; cdr3_aa: CASSRGPGAYNEQFF
clone_size: few; d_call: NA; v_call: TRBV2; j_call: TRBJ1-4; cdr3_nt: TGTGCCAGCAGTGAACGTACAGCGGTTAATGAAAAACTGTTTTTT; cdr3_aa: CASSERTAVNEKLFF
clone_size: NA; d_call: NA; v_call: TRBV29-1; j_call: TRBJ2-3; cdr3_nt: TGCAGCGTTGGGGGGGGCACGAGCACAGATACGCAGTATTTT; cdr3_aa: CSVGGGTSTDTQYF
clone_size: few; d_call: NA; v_call: TRBV5-8; j_call: TRBJ2-4; cdr3_nt: TGTGCCAGCAGCTTGGATGGCGGTGGAAACATTCAGTACTTC; cdr3_aa: CASSLDGGGNIQYF
clone_size: NA; d_call: TRBD2; v_call: TRBV4-2; j_call: TRBJ2-3; cdr3_nt: TGTGCCAGCAGCCAAGATACTAGCGGGAGGGGCACAGATACGCAGTATTTT; cdr3_aa: CASSQDTSGRGTDTQYF
clone_size: NA; d_call: TRBD1; v_call: TRBV3-1; j_call: TRBJ1-6; cdr3_nt: TGTGCCAGCAGCCAGAAACAGGGGGCGCCCAATTCACCCCTCCACTTT; cdr3_aa: CASSQKQGAPNSPLHF
clone_size: many; d_call: TRBD2; v_call: TRBV11-2; j_call: TRBJ2-7; cdr3_nt: TGTGCCAGCAGCTTATCGGGAGGGCCGGTCGAGCAGTACTTC; cdr3_aa: CASSLSGGPVEQYF
clone_size: NA; d_call: TRBD2; v_call: TRBV29-1; j_call: TRBJ2-3; cdr3_nt: TGCAGCGTTGGGACTAGCGCTAGCACAGATACGCAGTATTTT; cdr3_aa: CSVGTSASTDTQYF
clone_size: few; d_call: TRBD1; v_call: TRBV4-2; j_call: TRBJ2-1; cdr3_nt: TGTGCCAGCAGCCAAGTACGGGACAGTCCCTACAATGAGCAGTTCTTC; cdr3_aa: CASSQVRDSPYNEQFF
clone_size: many; d_call: TRBD1; v_call: TRBV19; j_call: TRBJ1-2; cdr3_nt: TGTGCCAGTAGTGTCGCCGGGACAGGGGGCTATGGCTACACCTTC; cdr3_aa: CASSVAGTGGYGYTF
clone_size: many; d_call: NA; v_call: TRBV29-1; j_call: TRBJ2-1; cdr3_nt: TGCAGCGTTGAACCTCTAGGAGGGGAGCAGTTCTTC; cdr3_aa: CSVEPLGGEQFF
clone_size: few; d_call: NA; v_call: TRBV14; j_call: TRBJ1-2; cdr3_nt: TGTGCCAGCAGCCCGACCTCGGGGAGCTATGGCTACACCTTC; cdr3_aa: CASSPTSGSYGYTF
clone_size: few; d_call: NA; v_call: TRBV12-3/TRBV12-4; j_call: TRBJ2-1; cdr3_nt: TGTGCCAGCAAGTTTCCCCCCGCCGGGTCGCAGTTCTTC; cdr3_aa: CASKFPPAGSQFF
clone_size: many; d_call: NA; v_call: TRBV21-1; j_call: TRBJ2-5; cdr3_nt: TGTGCCAGCAGCACTGACAGGGTTCCGAGTGAGACCCAGTACTTC; cdr3_aa: CASSTDRVPSETQYF
clone_size: many; d_call: TRBD2; v_call: TRBV20-1; j_call: TRBJ2-1; cdr3_nt: TGCAGTGCTGTCTCCCCTTTTCAAGCGGGAGTGGTCAATGAGCAGTTCTTC; cdr3_aa: CSAVSPFQAGVVNEQFF
clone_size: NA; d_call: NA; v_call: TRBV6-1; j_call: TRBJ1-2; cdr3_nt: TGTGCCAGCAGGACTTCGCGGGGGGTTGGCGGCTACACCTTC; cdr3_aa: CASRTSRGVGGYTF
clone_size: many; d_call: TRBD1; v_call: TRBV4-1; j_call: TRBJ1-5; cdr3_nt: TGCGCCAGCAGCCCCTTCCCCGACAGGGTTAGCCTTCAGCCCCAGCATTTT; cdr3_aa: CASSPFPDRVSLQPQHF
clone_size: NA; d_call: NA; v_call: TRBV24-1; j_call: TRBJ2-3; cdr3_nt: TGTGCCACCAGTGATTCCGCACTAGCAACGCAGTATTTT; cdr3_aa: CATSDSALATQYF
clone_size: few; d_call: NA; v_call: TRBV6-5; j_call: TRBJ1-1; cdr3_nt: TGTGCCAGCAGTTACTCCCGGACACGGCGGGGCACTGAAGCTTTCTTT; cdr3_aa: CASSYSRTRRGTEAFF
clone_size: many; d_call: NA; v_call: TRBV7-7; j_call: TRBJ2-1; cdr3_nt: TGTGCTAGCAGCCACACTACGGGGAAATCCTACAATGAGCAGTTCTTC; cdr3_aa: CASSHTTGKSYNEQFF
clone_size: NA; d_call: TRBD1; v_call: TRBV30; j_call: TRBJ2-5; cdr3_nt: TGTGCCTGGACCCTCGGGACAGGGGTCCCCCAAGAGACCCAGTACTTC; cdr3_aa: CAWTLGTGVPQETQYF
clone_size: many; d_call: NA; v_call: TRBV7-3; j_call: TRBJ2-1; cdr3_nt: TGTGCCAGCAGCTTCGACGTAGGCTCCTACAATGAGCAGTTCTTC; cdr3_aa: CASSFDVGSYNEQFF
clone_size: many; d_call: TRBD2; v_call: TRBV6-2/TRBV6-3; j_call: TRBJ2-1; cdr3_nt: TGTGCCAGCACCCGACTAGCCGGTTACAATGAGCAGTTCTTC; cdr3_aa: CASTRLAGYNEQFF
clone_size: NA; d_call: NA; v_call: TRBV4-1; j_call: TRBJ1-5; cdr3_nt: TGCGCCAGCAGCCAGCCGCCCCGCAGTAATCAGCCCCAGCATTTT; cdr3_aa: CASSQPPRSNQPQHF
clone_size: few; d_call: NA; v_call: TRBV7-2; j_call: TRBJ1-3; cdr3_nt: TGTGCCAGCAGCCTCGGGGCGACACCCTCTGGAAACACCATATATTTT; cdr3_aa: CASSLGATPSGNTIYF
clone_size: NA; d_call: TRBD1; v_call: TRBV20-1; j_call: TRBJ1-4; cdr3_nt: TGCAGTGCTGGAAAGGGGGCGCCGGATGAAAAACTGTTTTTT; cdr3_aa: CSAGKGAPDEKLFF
clone_size: few; d_call: TRBD1; v_call: TRBV18; j_call: TRBJ1-5; cdr3_nt: TGTGCCAGCTCACCCTATACCCCGGGACAGGAGCATCAGCCCCAGCATTTT; cdr3_aa: CASSPYTPGQEHQPQHF
clone_size: many; d_call: NA; v_call: TRBV5-6; j_call: TRBJ1-5; cdr3_nt: TGTGCCAGCACCTCCGGGCAGGTCAATCAGCCCCAGCATTTT; cdr3_aa: CASTSGQVNQPQHF
clone_size: NA; d_call: NA; v_call: TRBV7-2; j_call: TRBJ2-1; cdr3_nt: TGTGCCAGCAGCTTTTCCCAGAACTCCTACAATGAGCAGTTCTTC; cdr3_aa: CASSFSQNSYNEQFF
clone_size: NA; d_call: NA; v_call: TRBV5-1; j_call: TRBJ2-1; cdr3_nt: TGCGCCAGCAGCCCCTACAGGGCCAATGAGCAGTTCTTC; cdr3_aa: CASSPYRANEQFF
clone_size: few; d_call: NA; v_call: TRBV7-3; j_call: TRBJ2-1; cdr3_nt: TGTGCCAGCAGCCGCAACCCCTCGGAAAGTCTGGCCTACAATGAGCAGTTCTTC; cdr3_aa: CASSRNPSESLAYNEQFF
clone_size: many; d_call: TRBD1; v_call: TRBV6-2/TRBV6-3; j_call: TRBJ2-7; cdr3_nt: TGTGCCAGCAGTTACGAAGGGACAGGGCTTTACGAGCAGTACTTC; cdr3_aa: CASSYEGTGLYEQYF
clone_size: NA; d_call: TRBD2; v_call: TRBV7-2; j_call: TRBJ2-1; cdr3_nt: TGTGCCAGCAGCTTATTTCGGGGGGCCTACAATGAGCAGTTCTTC; cdr3_aa: CASSLFRGAYNEQFF
clone_size: few; d_call: NA; v_call: TRBV7-2; j_call: TRBJ1-1; cdr3_nt: TGTGCCAGCAGCTTAGCGCCCAGCATGAACACTGAAGCTTTCTTT; cdr3_aa: CASSLAPSMNTEAFF
clone_size: few; d_call: NA; v_call: TRBV28; j_call: TRBJ2-2; cdr3_nt: TGTGCCAGCAGTTTCGGGATAGGGGAGCTGTTTTTT; cdr3_aa: CASSFGIGELFF
clone_size: many; d_call: NA; v_call: TRBV28; j_call: TRBJ2-2; cdr3_nt: TGTGCCAGCAGCTGGGGACAGAACACCGGGGAGCTGTTTTTT; cdr3_aa: CASSWGQNTGELFF
clone_size: NA; d_call: TRBD2; v_call: TRBV7-8; j_call: TRBJ2-5; cdr3_nt: TGTGCCAGCAGCCTGGGACTAGCGTTAGTTGGGTACCAAGAGACCCAGTACTTC; cdr3_aa: CASSLGLALVGYQETQYF
clone_size: many; d_call: TRBD1; v_call: TRBV29-1; j_call: TRBJ1-1; cdr3_nt: TGCAGCGTCCCCGGACAGGGTCGTGTTTGGAACACTGAAGCTTTCTTT; cdr3_aa: CSVPGQGRVWNTEAFF
clone_size: NA; d_call: NA; v_call: TRBV7-8; j_call: TRBJ1-1; cdr3_nt: TGTGCCAGCAGCTTAAGGATGGGGGGAGCGAACACTGAAGCTTTCTTT; cdr3_aa: CASSLRMGGANTEAFF
clone_size: many; d_call: NA; v_call: TRBV6-2/TRBV6-3; j_call: TRBJ1-2; cdr3_nt: TGTGCCAGCAGAGGAGGGGCGAAGAACTATGGCTACACCTTC; cdr3_aa: CASRGGAKNYGYTF
clone_size: NA; d_call: TRBD2; v_call: TRBV4-3; j_call: TRBJ2-2; cdr3_nt: TGCGCCAGCAGCCCAAGGACTAGCGGGAGACGGGGGGAGCTGTTTTTT; cdr3_aa: CASSPRTSGRRGELFF